Included here is one T cell receptor (beta chain) sequence, with context. Its target is unknown. The record originates from a study of cytomegalovirus exposure and HLA in healthy donors. Whole-study findings and limits: TCR beta chains numbering 164 were designated cytomegalovirus-associated. Relative to equally common others, HLA-associated TCR beta chains showed greater clonal expansion in a later analysis. Excluded were some V segments that proved indistinguishable, including TRBV6-2 and TRBV6-3.

CDR1 is GTSNPN and CDR2 is SVGIG in the germline V gene (reference sequence). V gave up 2 bases and J gave up 0 bases, with 11 bases separating them. The CDR3 consists of 15 residues. The PCR contained 60 Vbeta and 13 Jbeta primers. Study processing details: Later analysis identified approximately 80 million unique TCR beta chains, approximately 11 million shared. Some clones are missing from TCRdb's copy, which holds only in-frame ones; the method was immunoSEQ multiplex PCR. V and J calls and clone size are copied from that table; D and trimming were computed from the DNA. The sample has roughly 180,000 clones, approximately 83% seen once.

This clonotype was obtained from a man aged 18-30 years in good health and CMV-seropositive. What was sequenced was PBMCs. This rearrangement joins TRBV30 to TRBJ1-5, with D perhaps matching TRBD1 (5 bases). In DNA form, the CDR3 reads TGTGCCTGGAGTTCGGGGGGGACTAGCAATCAGCCCCAGCATTTT. Protein product: CAWSSGGTSNQPQHF.